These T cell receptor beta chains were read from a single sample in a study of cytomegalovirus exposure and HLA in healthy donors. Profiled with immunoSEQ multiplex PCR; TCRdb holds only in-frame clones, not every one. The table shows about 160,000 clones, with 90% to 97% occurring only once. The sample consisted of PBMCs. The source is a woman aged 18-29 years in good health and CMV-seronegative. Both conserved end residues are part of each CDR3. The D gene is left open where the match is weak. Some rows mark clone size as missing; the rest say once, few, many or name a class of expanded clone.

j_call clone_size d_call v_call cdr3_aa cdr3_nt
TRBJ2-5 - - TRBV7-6 CASSLVQGPKETQYF TGTGCCAGCAGCTTAGTCCAGGGCCCTAAAGAGACCCAGTACTTC
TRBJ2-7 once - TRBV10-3 CAISESKQGAYEQYF TGTGCCATCAGTGAGTCGAAGCAGGGTGCCTACGAGCAGTACTTC
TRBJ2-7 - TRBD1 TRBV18 CASSFRQGYEQYF TGTGCCAGCTCATTTAGACAGGGCTACGAGCAGTACTTC
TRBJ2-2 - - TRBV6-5 CASSYSPVSAGELFF TGTGCCAGCAGTTACTCCCCTGTCTCGGCCGGGGAGCTGTTTTTT
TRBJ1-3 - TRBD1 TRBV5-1 CASSQATRGMSGNTIYF TGCGCCAGCAGCCAGGCGACCAGGGGGATGTCTGGAAACACCATATATTTT
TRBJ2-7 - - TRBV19 CASTPGGNYEQYF TGTGCCAGTACCCCTGGGGGCAACTACGAGCAGTACTTC
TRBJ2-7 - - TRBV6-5 CASSYSSSYEQYF TGTGCCAGCAGTTACTCGTCTAGCTACGAGCAGTACTTC
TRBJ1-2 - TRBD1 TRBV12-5 CASGSRDRVLHGYTF TGTGCTAGTGGTTCCCGGGACAGGGTCCTCCATGGCTACACCTTC
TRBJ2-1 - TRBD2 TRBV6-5 CASRRLAGGHNEQFF TGTGCCAGCAGACGACTAGCGGGGGGGCATAATGAGCAGTTCTTC
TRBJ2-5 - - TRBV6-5 CASSYSTRSGQETQYF TGTGCCAGCAGTTACTCTACACGATCGGGCCAAGAGACCCAGTACTTC
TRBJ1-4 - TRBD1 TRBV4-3 CASSQARDRYATNEKLFF TGCGCCAGCAGCCAAGCCCGGGACAGATACGCAACTAATGAAAAACTGTTTTTT